The entry below describes one TCR beta chain. Its specificity is unknown. This record belongs to a study of beta chain features in type 1 diabetes. Findings of the study overall: Moderately but significantly shorter TCRB CDR3s were found in Type 1 diabetes patients in all four CD4+ subsets. In cDNA sequencing, cells with high TCR expression could be over-represented.

Sequenced material consisted of expressed TCRB transcripts (all of the isolated RNA was reverse transcribed). The protocol was immunoSEQ multiplex PCR, while the TCRdb copy is restricted to in-frame clones and leaves out a portion. The sample includes roughly 280,000 clones, 24% seen only once; the top ten take about 0.012%. CDR3 size: 13 residues. Deletions cut 0 bases from V and 3 bases from J, with 6 bases between. CDR1 and CDR2 from the germline V gene are KGHSH and LQKENI. The authors took one heparinised blood draw, averaging roughly 120 mL, from each donor. Sequencing was carried out using naive CD4+ T cells from blood. The clonotype originates from a young woman with type 1 diabetes. The rearrangement joins TRBV18 to TRBJ2-7; D gene unclear. CDR3 sequence: CASSPPGHYEQYF. DNA for the CDR3: TGTGCCAGCTCACCACCTGGGCACTACGAGCAGTACTTC.